The clone carrying this T cell receptor (beta chain) has just a few counts. A second PCR, run for roughly 7 to 12 cycles, used a sample-barcoded 5' primer plus a J-beta primer mix. Unique molecular identifiers of 12 random nucleotides labeled each cDNA. TCRdb reprocessed the 5' RACE reads with MiXCR, giving one entry per CDR3 protein. Of 700,000 to 850,000 distinct CDR3 sequences listed, about 36% are singletons. Total RNA was extracted at no less than 6 micrograms per sample. From germline, CDR1 is DFQATT and CDR2 SNEGSKA (reference sequence). The CDR3 has 14 amino acids. V gave up 3 bases and J gave up 9 bases; unmatched junction bases: 7. The sample belongs to a study of blood T cells in healthy people across ages.

What was sequenced was blood. The chain couples TRBV20-1 to TRBJ1-6; 8 nucleotides line up with TRBD1. The source of this sequence is a man younger than 35 in good health. The CDR3 sequence is CSARGDRLVSPLHF. CDR3 nucleotides: TGCAGTGCTAGGGGGGACAGGCTCGTTTCACCCCTCCACTTT.